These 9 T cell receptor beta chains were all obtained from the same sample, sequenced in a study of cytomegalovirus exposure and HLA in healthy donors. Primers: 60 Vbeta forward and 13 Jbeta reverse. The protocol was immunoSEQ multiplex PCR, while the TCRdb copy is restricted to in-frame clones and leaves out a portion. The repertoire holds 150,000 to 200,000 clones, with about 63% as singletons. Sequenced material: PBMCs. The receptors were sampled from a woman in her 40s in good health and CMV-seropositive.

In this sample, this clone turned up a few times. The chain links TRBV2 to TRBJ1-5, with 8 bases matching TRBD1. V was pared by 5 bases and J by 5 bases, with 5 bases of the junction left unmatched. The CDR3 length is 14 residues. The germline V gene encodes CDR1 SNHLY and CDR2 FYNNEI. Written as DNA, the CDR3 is TGTGCCAGCAGTTTGGACAGGGTGGATCAGCCCCAGCATTTT. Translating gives CASSLDRVDQPQHF.

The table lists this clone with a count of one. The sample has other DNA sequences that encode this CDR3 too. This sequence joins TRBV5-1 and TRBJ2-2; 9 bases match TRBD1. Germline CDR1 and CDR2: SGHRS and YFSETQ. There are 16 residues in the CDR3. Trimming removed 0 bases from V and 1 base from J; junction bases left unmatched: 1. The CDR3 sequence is CASSLEGQGNTGELFF. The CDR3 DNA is TGCGCCAGCAGCTTGGAGGGACAGGGGAACACCGGGGAGCTGTTTTTT.

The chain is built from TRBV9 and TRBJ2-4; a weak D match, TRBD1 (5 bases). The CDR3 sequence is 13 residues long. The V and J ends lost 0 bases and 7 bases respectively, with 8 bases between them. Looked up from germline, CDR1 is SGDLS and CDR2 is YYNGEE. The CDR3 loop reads CASSVEGLNIQYF. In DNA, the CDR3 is TGTGCCAGCAGCGTAGAGGGGCTCAACATTCAGTACTTC.

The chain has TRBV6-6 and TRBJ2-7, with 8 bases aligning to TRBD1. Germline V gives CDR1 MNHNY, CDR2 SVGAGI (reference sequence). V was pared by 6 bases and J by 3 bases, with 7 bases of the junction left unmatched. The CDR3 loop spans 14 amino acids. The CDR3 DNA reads TGTGCCAGCAGGGAGACCGGGACAGGCTACGAGCAGTACTTC. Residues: CASRETGTGYEQYF.

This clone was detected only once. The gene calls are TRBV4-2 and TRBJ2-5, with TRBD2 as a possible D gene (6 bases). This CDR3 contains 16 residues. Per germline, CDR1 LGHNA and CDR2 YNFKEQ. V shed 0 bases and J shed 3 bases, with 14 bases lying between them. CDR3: CASSQEPTGVEETQYF. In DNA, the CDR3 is TGTGCCAGCAGCCAAGAACCCACGGGAGTGGAAGAGACCCAGTACTTC.

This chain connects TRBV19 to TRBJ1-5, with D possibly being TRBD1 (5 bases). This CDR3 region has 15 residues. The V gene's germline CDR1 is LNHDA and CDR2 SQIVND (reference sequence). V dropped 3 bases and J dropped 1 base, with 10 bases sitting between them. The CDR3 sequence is CASSMPGLSNQPQHF. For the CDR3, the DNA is TGTGCCAGTAGTATGCCAGGGCTAAGCAATCAGCCCCAGCATTTT.

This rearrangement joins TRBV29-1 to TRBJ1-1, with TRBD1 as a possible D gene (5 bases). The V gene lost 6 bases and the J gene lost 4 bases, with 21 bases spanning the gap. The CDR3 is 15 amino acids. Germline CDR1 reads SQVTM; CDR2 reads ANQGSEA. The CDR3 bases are TGCAGCGTCCTCTTCGCAGGCCGGGGGGGCACTGAAGCTTTCTTT. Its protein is CSVLFAGRGGTEAFF.

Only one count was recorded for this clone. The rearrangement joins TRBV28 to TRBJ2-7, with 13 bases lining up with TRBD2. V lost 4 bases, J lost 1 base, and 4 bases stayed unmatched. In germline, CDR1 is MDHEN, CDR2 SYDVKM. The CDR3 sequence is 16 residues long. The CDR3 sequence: CASSSWTSGSSYEQYF. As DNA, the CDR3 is TGTGCCAGCAGTTCATGGACTAGCGGGAGTTCCTACGAGCAGTACTTC.

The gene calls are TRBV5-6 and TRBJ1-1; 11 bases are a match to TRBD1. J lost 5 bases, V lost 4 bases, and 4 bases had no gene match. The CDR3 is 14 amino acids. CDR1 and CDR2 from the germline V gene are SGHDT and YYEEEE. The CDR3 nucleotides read TGTGCCAGCAGCCTGGGACAGGGGGGGACTGAAGCTTTCTTT. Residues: CASSLGQGGTEAFF. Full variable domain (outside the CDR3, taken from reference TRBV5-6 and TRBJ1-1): DAGVTQSPTHLIKTRGQQVTLRCSPKSGHDTVSWYQQALGQGPQFIFQYYEEEERQRGNFPDRFSGHQFPNYSSELNVNALLLGDSALYLCASSLGQGGTEAFFGQGTRLTVV.